This section outlines one T cell receptor beta chain sequence together with its context. Its antigen is undetermined. This sample is part of a study of CD8 T cells in ankylosing spondylitis. Libraries for TCR beta were made by quantitative 5'-RACE with molecular barcodes. TCRdb re-analysed the 5' RACE reads in MiXCR, keeping a single row per CDR3 protein. Of around 430,000 distinct CDR3 sequences listed, approximately 17% are singletons. Notes on the study in general: CD8+ cells made up the disease-linked clones, which were relatively rare in peripheral blood. Some of the motif variants had earlier been found in reactive arthritis patients' fluid and blood. Matched synovial fluid from ankylosing spondylitis patients was reported to be enriched for disease-linked clones. Typical of ankylosing spondylitis blood, it appeared, was a TCR beta motif of roughly eight highly homologous variants.

The origin of this receptor is a male donor with ankylosing spondylitis. The source material was blood, either unsorted or a sorted T cell fraction (not recorded which).

The CDR3 reads CASSQDGLANEQFF. CDR3 in DNA: TGTGCCAGCAGCCAAGATGGGCTCGCCAATGAGCAGTTCTTC. The chain has TRBV4-2 and TRBJ2-1, with no clear D. This CDR3 contains 14 residues. Per germline, CDR1 LGHNA and CDR2 YNFKEQ. Trimming stripped 0 bases from V and 6 bases from J, with 9 bases between.